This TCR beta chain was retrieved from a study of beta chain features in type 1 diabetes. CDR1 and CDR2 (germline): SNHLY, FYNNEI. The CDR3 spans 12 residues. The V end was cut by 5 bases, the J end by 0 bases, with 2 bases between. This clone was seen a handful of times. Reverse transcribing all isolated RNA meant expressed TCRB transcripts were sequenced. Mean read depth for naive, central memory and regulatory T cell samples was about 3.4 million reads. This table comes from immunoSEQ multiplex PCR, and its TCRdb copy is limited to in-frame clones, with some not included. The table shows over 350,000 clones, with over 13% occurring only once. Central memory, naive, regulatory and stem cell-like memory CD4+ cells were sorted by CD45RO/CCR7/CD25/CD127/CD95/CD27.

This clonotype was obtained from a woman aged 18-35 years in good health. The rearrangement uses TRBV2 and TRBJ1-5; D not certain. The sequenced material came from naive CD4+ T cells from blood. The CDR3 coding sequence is TGTGCCAGCAGTTATAGCAATCAGCCCCAGCATTTT. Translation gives CASSYSNQPQHF.